This TCR beta chain was obtained from a study of CD8+CD57+ T cells in acquired aplastic anemia. Regarding the study as a whole: Patients did not significantly differ from controls in CD8+ Simpson's diversity.

Patients picked for sequencing had shown CD8+CD57+ cell expansion detected by flow cytometry. This clonotype was picked up many times. Its antigen is still unknown. TCR beta VDJ combinations and CDR3 sequences were profiled from genomic DNA. Via MiXCR, TCRdb re-called the reads, giving one row per CDR3 protein. The sample contains 180,000 or so distinct CDR3 sequences, around 48% of which appear only once. The germline gives CDR1 MNHNS, CDR2 SASEGT. The CDR3 extends over 14 amino acids. The V and J ends lost 7 bases and 6 bases respectively, with 19 bases between them. J is TRBJ2-7 and V is TRBV6-1; a possible D gene is TRBD2 (6 bases). The sequence derives from a human donor with aplastic anemia. Sequencing input: sorted CD4+, CD8+, or CD8+CD57+ T cells (not recorded which) from PBMCs. The CDR3 region is CASMGIAGGPEQYF. CDR3 DNA: TGTGCCAGCATGGGAATCGCCGGGGGACCCGAGCAGTACTTC.